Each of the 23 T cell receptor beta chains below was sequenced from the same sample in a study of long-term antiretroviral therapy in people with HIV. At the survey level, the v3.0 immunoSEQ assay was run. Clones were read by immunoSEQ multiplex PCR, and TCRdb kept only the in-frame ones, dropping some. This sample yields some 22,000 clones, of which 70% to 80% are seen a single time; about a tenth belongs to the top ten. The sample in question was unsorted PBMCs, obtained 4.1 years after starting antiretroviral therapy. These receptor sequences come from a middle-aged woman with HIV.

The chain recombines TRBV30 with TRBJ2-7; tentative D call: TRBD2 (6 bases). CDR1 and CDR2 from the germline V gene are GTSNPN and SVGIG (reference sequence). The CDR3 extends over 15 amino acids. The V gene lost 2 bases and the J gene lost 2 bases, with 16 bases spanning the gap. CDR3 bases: TGTGCCTGGAGTAGTTCGGGAGATTGGGCCTACGAGCAGTACTTC. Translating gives CAWSSSGDWAYEQYF.

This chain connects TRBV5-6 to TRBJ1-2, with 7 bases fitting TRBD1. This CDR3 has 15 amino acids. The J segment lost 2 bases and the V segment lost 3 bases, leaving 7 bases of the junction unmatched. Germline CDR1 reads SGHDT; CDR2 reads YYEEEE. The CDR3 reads CASSSQGLENYGYTF. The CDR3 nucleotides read TGTGCCAGCAGCTCACAGGGGCTGGAGAACTATGGCTACACCTTC. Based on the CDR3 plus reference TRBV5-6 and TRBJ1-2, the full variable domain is DAGVTQSPTHLIKTRGQQVTLRCSPKSGHDTVSWYQQALGQGPQFIFQYYEEEERQRGNFPDRFSGHQFPNYSSELNVNALLLGDSALYLCASSSQGLENYGYTFGSGTRLTVV.

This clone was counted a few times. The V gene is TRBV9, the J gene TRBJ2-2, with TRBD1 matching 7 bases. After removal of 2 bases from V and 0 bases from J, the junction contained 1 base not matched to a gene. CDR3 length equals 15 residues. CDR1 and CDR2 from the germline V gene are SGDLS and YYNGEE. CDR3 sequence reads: CASSVTGANTGELFF. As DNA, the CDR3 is TGTGCCAGCAGCGTCACAGGGGCGAACACCGGGGAGCTGTTTTTT.

In DNA, the CDR3 is TGCGCCAGCAGCATGGGACAGGGAGGCACCGGGGAGCTGTTTTTT. Translation: CASSMGQGGTGELFF. The V call is TRBV10-2, the J call TRBJ2-2, with 9 positions matching TRBD1. Unmatched junction bases numbered 6, after V lost 6 bases and J lost 4 bases. Germline CDR1 and CDR2: WSHSY and SAAADI. The CDR3 runs 15 residues.

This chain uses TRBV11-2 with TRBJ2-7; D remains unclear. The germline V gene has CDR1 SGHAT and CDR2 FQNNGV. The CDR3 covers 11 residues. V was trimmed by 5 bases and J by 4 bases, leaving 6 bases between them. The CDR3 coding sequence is TGTGCCAGCAGCATCCAGTACGAGCAGTACTTC. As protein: CASSIQYEQYF.

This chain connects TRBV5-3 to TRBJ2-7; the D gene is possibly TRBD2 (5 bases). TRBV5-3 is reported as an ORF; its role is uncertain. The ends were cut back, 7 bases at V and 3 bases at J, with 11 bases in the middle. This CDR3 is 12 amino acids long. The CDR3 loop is CARGLAFYEQYF. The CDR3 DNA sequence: TGTGCCAGAGGGCTAGCTTTCTACGAGCAGTACTTC.

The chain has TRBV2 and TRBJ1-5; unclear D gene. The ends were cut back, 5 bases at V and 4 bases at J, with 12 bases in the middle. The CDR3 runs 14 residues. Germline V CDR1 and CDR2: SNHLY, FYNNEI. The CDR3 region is CASSYLPGNQPQHF. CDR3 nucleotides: TGTGCCAGCAGTTATCTACCCGGGAATCAGCCCCAGCATTTT.

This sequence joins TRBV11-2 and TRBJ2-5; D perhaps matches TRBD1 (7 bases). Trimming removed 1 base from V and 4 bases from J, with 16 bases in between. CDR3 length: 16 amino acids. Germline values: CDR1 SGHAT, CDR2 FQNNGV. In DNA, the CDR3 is TGTGCCAGCAGCTTAGTCAGGACAGGCGGGATAGAGACCCAGTACTTC. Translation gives CASSLVRTGGIETQYF. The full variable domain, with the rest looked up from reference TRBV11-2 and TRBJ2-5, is EAGVAQSPRYKIIEKRQSVAFWCNPISGHATLYWYQQILGQGPKLLIQFQNNGVVDDSQLPKDRFSAERLKGVDSTLKIQPAKLEDSAVYLCASSLVRTGGIETQYFGPGTRLLVL.

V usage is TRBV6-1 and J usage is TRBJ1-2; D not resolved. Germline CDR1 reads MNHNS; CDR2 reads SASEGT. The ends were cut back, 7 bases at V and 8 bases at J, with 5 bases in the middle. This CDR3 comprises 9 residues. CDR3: CASNSGYTF. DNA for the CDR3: TGTGCCAGCAATAGCGGCTACACCTTC.

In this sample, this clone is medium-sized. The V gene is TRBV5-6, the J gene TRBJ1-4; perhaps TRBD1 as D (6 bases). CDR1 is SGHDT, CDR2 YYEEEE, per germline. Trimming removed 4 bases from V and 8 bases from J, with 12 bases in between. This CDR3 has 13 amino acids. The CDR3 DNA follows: TGTGCCAGCAGCGTCAGGGGAGGCGAAAAACTGTTTTTT. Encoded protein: CASSVRGGEKLFF.

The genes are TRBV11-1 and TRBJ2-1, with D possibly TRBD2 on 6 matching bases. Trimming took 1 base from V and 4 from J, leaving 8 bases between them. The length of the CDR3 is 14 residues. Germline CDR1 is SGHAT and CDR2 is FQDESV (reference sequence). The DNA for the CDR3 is TGTGCCAGCAGCTTAGTCGGGACTTACAATGAGCAGTTCTTC. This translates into CASSLVGTYNEQFF.

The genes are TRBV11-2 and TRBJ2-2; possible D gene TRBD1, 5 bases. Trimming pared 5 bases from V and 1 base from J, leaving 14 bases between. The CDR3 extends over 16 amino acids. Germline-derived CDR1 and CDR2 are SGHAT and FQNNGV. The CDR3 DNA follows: TGTGCCAGCAGCCGGAATCAGGGCCTGAACACCGGGGAGCTGTTTTTT. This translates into CASSRNQGLNTGELFF. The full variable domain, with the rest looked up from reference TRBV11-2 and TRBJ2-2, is EAGVAQSPRYKIIEKRQSVAFWCNPISGHATLYWYQQILGQGPKLLIQFQNNGVVDDSQLPKDRFSAERLKGVDSTLKIQPAKLEDSAVYLCASSRNQGLNTGELFFGEGSRLTVL.

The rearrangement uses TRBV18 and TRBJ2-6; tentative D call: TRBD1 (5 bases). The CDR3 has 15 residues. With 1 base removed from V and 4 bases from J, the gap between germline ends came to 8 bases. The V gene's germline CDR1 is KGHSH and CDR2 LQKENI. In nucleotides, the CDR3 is TGTGCCAGCTCACCACAGGGGAACGGGGCCAACGTCCTGACTTTC. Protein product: CASSPQGNGANVLTF.

The CDR3 loop reads CASSGGAYEAFF. The CDR3, as DNA: TGTGCCAGCAGCGGGGGGGCTTATGAAGCTTTCTTT. The rearrangement links TRBV5-4 to TRBJ1-1; TRBD1 might be the D (6 bases). The CDR3 runs to 12 residues. V was shortened by 4 bases and J by 7 bases, with 11 bases between the two germline ends. CDR1 is SGHNT, CDR2 YYREEE, per germline (reference sequence).

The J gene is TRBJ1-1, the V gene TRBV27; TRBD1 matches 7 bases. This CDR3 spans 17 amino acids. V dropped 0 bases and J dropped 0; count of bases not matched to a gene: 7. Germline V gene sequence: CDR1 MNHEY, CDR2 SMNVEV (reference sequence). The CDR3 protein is CASSLSGRGLVNTEAFF. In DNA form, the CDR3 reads TGTGCCAGCAGTTTATCGGGCAGGGGGTTGGTGAACACTGAAGCTTTCTTT.

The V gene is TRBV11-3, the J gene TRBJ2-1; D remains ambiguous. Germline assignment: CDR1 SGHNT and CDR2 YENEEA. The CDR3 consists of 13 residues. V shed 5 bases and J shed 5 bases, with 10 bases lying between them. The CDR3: CASSPRADNEQFF. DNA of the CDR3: TGTGCCAGCAGCCCCCGGGCCGACAATGAGCAGTTCTTC.

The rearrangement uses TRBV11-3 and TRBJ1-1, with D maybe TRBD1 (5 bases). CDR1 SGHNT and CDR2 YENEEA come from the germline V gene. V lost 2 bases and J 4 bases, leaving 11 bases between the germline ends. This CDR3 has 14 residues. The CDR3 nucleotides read TGTGCCAGCAGCTTACCCGGGGGAGCCACTGAAGCTTTCTTT. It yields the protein CASSLPGGATEAFF.

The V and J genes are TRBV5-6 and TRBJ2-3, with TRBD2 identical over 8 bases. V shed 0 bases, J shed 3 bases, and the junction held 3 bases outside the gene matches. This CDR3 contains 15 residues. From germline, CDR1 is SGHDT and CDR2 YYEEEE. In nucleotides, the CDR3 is TGTGCCAGCAGCTTGGGAAGCGGGAGAACAGATACGCAGTATTTT. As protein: CASSLGSGRTDTQYF.

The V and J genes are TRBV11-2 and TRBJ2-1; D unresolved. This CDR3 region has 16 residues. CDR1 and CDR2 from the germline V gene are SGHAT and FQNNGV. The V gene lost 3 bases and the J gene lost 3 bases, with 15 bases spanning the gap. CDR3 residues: CASSFLNGPSYNEQFF. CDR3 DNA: TGTGCCAGCAGCTTCTTGAACGGGCCGAGCTACAATGAGCAGTTCTTC.

The CDR3 DNA reads as TGTGCCAGTAGCCTTGACAAAACTAATGAAAAACTGTTTTTT. Amino acids: CASSLDKTNEKLFF. This rearrangement joins TRBV19 to TRBJ1-4; D uncertain. The CDR3 has 14 amino acids. The V gene lost 6 bases and the J gene lost 1 base, with 9 bases spanning the gap. Germline CDR1 reads LNHDA; CDR2 reads SQIVND (reference sequence).

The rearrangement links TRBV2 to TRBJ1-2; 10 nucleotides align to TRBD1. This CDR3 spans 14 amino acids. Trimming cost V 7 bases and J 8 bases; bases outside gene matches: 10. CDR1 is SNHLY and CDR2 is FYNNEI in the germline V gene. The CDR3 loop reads CASTDRGLVGGYTF. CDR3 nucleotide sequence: TGTGCCAGCACCGACAGGGGGCTGGTTGGGGGCTACACCTTC.

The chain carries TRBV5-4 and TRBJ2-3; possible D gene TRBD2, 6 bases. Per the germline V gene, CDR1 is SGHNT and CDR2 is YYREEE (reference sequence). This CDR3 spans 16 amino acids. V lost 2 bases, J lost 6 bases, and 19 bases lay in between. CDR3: CASSFLPGALPDTQYF. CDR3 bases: TGTGCCAGCAGCTTCCTACCGGGAGCCCTTCCCGATACGCAGTATTTT.

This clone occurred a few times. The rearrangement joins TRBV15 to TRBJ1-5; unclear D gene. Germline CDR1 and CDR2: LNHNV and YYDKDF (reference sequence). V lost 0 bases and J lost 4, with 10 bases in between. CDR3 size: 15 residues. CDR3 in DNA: TGTGCCACCAGCAGAGATTCATCGGGGAATCAGCCCCAGCATTTT. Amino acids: CATSRDSSGNQPQHF.